This is a list of T cell receptor beta chains from one sample in a study of shared clonotypes between healthy human individuals. TCRdb's table, derived via immunoSEQ multiplex PCR, lists solely in-frame clones and lacks some. The table shows about 470,000 clones, with about 76% occurring only once. Sequencing was carried out using PBMCs. The receptors were gathered from a woman in her thirties or forties in good health. Some clones in this sample may be carry-over from other donors' samples. Both conserved end residues are part of each CDR3. Each record gives: V gene, J gene, D gene, clone size, CDR3 DNA, CDR3 protein. D genes are given only for firm matches. The size entry is marked missing in some rows and otherwise reads once, few, many or a size class.

>TRBV13|TRBJ2-7|-|-
TGTGCCAGCAGCTCGGGACGGCACGAGCAGTACTTC
CASSSGRHEQYF
>TRBV2|TRBJ2-7|TRBD2|-
TGTGCCAGCAGTGACCAGCGGGAGTACTACGAGCAGTACTTC
CASSDQREYYEQYF
>TRBV18|TRBJ2-7|-|-
TGTGCCAGCTCACCGGACCCGGGGGGCGTGAACTTC
CASSPDPGGVNF
>TRBV18|TRBJ2-5|-|-
TGTGCCAGCTCACCGGAAGAGACCCAGTACTTC
CASSPEETQYF
>TRBV29-1|TRBJ2-7|TRBD1|few
TGCAGCGTTGAAGTGAGGGACAGGGGTACCTACGAGCAGTACTTC
CSVEVRDRGTYEQYF
>TRBV6-5|TRBJ2-6|-|few
TGTGCCAGCAGTTACTCTTTGGCAGGAGGGGCCAACGTCCTGACTTTC
CASSYSLAGGANVLTF
>TRBV9|TRBJ2-5|-|-
TGTGCCAGCAGCAAGACCGGGAGAGGAGGCTGGGAGACCCAGTACTTC
CASSKTGRGGWETQYF
>TRBV7-2|TRBJ1-1|-|-
TGTGCCAGCAGCTTAGCGGCTTTCACTGAAGCTTTCTTT
CASSLAAFTEAFF
>TRBV28|TRBJ2-5|-|-
TGTGCCAGCAGTTTACCATTTGAGAGGGAGATCCAAGAGACCCAGTACTTC
CASSLPFEREIQETQYF
>TRBV7-3|TRBJ2-5|-|-
TGTGCCAGCAGCCCCAACCCCCAAGAGACCCAGTACTTC
CASSPNPQETQYF
>TRBV11-2|TRBJ2-7|TRBD2|-
TGTGCCAGCAGCTTAGGCGGCGGGAGTGGATACGAGCAGTACTTC
CASSLGGGSGYEQYF
>TRBV5-6|TRBJ1-2|TRBD1|few
TGTGCCAGCTCGGGAACAGGGGGCGCGGAGGGCTATGGCTACACCTTC
CASSGTGGAEGYGYTF
>TRBV5-1|TRBJ2-7|TRBD1|once
TGCGCCAGCAGCTTGCGAGGGACAGGGGAAGACGAGCAGTACTTC
CASSLRGTGEDEQYF
>TRBV15|TRBJ1-4|-|-
TGTGCCACCGCGAGGGGGGGCGCAGAAACTAATGAAAAACTGTTTTTT
CATARGGAETNEKLFF
>TRBV5-1|TRBJ2-5|-|-
TGCGCCAGCAGCTTGGACGCCGAGACCCAGTACTTC
CASSLDAETQYF
>TRBV9|TRBJ2-4|-|-
TGTGCCAGCAGCGTCGGGGTGGAAAACATTCAGTACTTC
CASSVGVENIQYF